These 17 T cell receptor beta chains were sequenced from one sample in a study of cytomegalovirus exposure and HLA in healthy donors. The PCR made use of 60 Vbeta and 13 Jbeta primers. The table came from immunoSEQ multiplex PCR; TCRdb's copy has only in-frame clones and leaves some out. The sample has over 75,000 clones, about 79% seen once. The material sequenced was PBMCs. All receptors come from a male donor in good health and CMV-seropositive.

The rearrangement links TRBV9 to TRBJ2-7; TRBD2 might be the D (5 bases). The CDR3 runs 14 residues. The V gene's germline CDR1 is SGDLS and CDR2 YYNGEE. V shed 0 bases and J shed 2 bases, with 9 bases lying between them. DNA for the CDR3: TGTGCCAGCAGCGTAGCATCGGGAACCTACGAGCAGTACTTC. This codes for CASSVASGTYEQYF.

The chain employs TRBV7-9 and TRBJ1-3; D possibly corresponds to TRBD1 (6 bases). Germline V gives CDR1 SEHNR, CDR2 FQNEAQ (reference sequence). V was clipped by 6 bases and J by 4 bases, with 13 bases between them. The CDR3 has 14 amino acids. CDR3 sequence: CASSTGQPGNTIYF. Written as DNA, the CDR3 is TGTGCCAGCAGTACAGGGCAGCCCGGAAACACCATATATTTT.

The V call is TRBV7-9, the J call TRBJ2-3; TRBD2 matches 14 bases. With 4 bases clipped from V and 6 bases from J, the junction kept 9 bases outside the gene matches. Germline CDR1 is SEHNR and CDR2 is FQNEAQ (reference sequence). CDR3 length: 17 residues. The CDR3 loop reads CASSSSRLAGGRDTQYF. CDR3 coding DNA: TGTGCCAGCAGCTCTTCACGACTAGCGGGGGGGCGGGATACGCAGTATTTT.

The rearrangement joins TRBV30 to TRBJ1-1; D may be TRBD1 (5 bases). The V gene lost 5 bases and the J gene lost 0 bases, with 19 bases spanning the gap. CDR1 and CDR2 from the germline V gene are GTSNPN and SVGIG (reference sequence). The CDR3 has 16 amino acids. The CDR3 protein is CAWGKGRLLMNTEAFF. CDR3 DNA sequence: TGTGCCTGGGGTAAGGGGCGGCTTCTTATGAACACTGAAGCTTTCTTT.

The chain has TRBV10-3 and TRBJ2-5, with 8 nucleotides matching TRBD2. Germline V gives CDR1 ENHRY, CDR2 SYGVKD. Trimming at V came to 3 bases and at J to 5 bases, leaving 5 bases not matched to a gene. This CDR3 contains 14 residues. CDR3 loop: CAISDVREGETQYF. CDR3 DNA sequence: TGTGCCATCAGTGATGTACGGGAGGGGGAGACCCAGTACTTC.

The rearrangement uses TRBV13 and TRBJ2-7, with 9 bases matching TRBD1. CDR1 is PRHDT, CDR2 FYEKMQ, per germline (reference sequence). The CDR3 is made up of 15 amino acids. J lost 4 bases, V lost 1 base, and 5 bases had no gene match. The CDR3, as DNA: TGTGCCAGCAGCTTAGCCGGGGACAGGGAGTACGAGCAGTACTTC. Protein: CASSLAGDREYEQYF. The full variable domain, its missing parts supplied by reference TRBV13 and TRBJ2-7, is AAGVIQSPRHLIKEKRETATLKCYPIPRHDTVYWYQQGPGQDPQFLISFYEKMQSDKGSIPDRFSAQQFSDYHSELNMSSLELGDSALYFCASSLAGDREYEQYFGPGTRLTVT.

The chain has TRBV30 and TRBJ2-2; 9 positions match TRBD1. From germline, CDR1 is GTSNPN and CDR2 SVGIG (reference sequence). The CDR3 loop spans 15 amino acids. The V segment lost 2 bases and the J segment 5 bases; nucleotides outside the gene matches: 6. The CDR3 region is CAWSKKGQGTGELFF. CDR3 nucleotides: TGTGCCTGGAGTAAGAAGGGACAGGGTACCGGGGAGCTGTTTTTT.

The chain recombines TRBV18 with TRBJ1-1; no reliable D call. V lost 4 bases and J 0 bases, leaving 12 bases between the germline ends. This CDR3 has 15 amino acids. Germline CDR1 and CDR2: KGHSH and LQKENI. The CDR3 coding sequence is TGTGCCAGCTCACTCTTCGATACAGTGAACACTGAAGCTTTCTTT. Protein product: CASSLFDTVNTEAFF.

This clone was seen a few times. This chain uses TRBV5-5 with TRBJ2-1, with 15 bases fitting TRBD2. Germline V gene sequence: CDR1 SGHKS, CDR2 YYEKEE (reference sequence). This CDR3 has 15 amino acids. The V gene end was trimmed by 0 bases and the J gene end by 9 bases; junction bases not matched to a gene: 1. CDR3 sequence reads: CASSLEGLAGGEQFF. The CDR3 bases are TGTGCCAGCAGCTTGGAGGGACTAGCGGGGGGTGAGCAGTTCTTC. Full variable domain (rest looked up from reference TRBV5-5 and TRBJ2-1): DAGVTQSPTHLIKTRGQQVTLRCSPISGHKSVSWYQQVLGQGPQFIFQYYEKEERGRGNFPDRFSARQFPNYSSELNVNALLLGDSALYLCASSLEGLAGGEQFFGPGTRLTVL.

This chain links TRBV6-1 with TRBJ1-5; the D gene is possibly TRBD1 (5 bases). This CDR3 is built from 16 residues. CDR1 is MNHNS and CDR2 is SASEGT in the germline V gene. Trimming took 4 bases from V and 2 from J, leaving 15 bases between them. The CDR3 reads CASSVSGVDGNQPQHF. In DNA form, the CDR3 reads TGTGCCAGCAGTGTTTCGGGGGTGGATGGCAATCAGCCCCAGCATTTT.

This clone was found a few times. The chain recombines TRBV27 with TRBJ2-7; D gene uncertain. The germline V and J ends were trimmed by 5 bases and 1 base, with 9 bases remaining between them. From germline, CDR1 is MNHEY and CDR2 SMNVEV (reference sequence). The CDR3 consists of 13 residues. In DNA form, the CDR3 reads TGTGCCAGCAGTCCCGGGTTATCCTACGAGCAGTACTTC. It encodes CASSPGLSYEQYF.

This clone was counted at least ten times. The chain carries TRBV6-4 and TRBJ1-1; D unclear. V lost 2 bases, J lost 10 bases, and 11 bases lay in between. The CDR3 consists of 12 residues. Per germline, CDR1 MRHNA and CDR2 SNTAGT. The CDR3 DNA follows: TGTGCCAGCAGTGACCCACGCCTCGGAGCTTTCTTT. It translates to CASSDPRLGAFF.

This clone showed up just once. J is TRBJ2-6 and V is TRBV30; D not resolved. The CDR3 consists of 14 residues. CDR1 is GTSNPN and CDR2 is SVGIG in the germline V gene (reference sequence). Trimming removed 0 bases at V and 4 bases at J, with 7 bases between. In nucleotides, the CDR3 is TGTGCCTGGAGTGTACGGTGGGGGGCCAACGTCCTGACTTTC. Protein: CAWSVRWGANVLTF.

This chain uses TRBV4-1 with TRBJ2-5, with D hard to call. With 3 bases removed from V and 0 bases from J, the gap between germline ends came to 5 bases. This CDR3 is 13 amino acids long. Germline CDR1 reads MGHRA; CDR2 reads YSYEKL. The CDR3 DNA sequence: TGCGCCAGCAGCCAGGCTCACCAAGAGACCCAGTACTTC. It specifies CASSQAHQETQYF.

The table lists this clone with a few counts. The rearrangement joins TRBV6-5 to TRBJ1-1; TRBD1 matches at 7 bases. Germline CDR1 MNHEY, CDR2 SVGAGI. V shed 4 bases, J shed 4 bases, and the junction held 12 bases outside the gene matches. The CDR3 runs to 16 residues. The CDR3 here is CASSFQAGGTSTEAFF. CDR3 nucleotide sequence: TGTGCCAGCAGTTTCCAGGCAGGGGGAACGAGCACTGAAGCTTTCTTT.

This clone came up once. The CDR3 DNA reads TGTGCCAGCCGACGTGAAACCTACAGGGGGATGAACACTGAAGCTTTCTTT. Translation gives CASRRETYRGMNTEAFF. This chain connects TRBV27 to TRBJ1-1, with 8 bases fitting TRBD1. V trimming: 8 bases; J trimming: 0 bases; junction bases outside the gene matches: 14. Germline V gives CDR1 MNHEY, CDR2 SMNVEV (reference sequence). The CDR3 runs to 17 residues.

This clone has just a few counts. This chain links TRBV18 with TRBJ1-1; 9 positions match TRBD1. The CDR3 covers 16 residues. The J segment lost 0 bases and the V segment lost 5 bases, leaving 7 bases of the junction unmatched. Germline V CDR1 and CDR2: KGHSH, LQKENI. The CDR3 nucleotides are TGTGCCAGCTCATGGGGACAGGGCACCATGAACACTGAAGCTTTCTTT. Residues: CASSWGQGTMNTEAFF.